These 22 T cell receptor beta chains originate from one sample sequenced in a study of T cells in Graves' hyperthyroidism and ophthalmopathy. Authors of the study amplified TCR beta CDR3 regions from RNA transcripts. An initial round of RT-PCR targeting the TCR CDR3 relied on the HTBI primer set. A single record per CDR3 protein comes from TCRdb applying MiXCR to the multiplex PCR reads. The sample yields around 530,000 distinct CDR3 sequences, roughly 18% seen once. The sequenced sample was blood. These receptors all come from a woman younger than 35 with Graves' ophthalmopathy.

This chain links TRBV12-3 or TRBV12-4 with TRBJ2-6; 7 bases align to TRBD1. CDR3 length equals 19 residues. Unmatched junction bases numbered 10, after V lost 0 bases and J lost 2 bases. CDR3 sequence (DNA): TGTGCCAGCAGTTTAGCGCTACAGGGGAGTTTCGCTGGGGCCAACGTCCTGACTTTC. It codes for CASSLALQGSFAGANVLTF.

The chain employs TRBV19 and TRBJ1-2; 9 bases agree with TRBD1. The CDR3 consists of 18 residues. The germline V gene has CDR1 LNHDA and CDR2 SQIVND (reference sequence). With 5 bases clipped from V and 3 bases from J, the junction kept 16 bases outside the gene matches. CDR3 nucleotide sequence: TGTGCCAGTAGTGATCCGGGACAGGGTTCACCCTCTGACTATGGCTACACCTTC. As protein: CASSDPGQGSPSDYGYTF.

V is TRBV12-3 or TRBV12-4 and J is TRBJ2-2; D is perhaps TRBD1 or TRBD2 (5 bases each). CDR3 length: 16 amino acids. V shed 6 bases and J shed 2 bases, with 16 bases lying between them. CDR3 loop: CASSPRGVTNTGELFF. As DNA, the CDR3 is TGTGCCAGCAGCCCGAGGGGCGTCACAAACACCGGGGAGCTGTTTTTT.

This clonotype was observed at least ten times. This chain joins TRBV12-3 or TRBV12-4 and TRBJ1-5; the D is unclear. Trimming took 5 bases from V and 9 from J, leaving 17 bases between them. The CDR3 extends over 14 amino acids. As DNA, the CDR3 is TGTGCCAGCAGTGCCTCGGGCCGGTTGGGGCCCCAGCATTTT. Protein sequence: CASSASGRLGPQHF.

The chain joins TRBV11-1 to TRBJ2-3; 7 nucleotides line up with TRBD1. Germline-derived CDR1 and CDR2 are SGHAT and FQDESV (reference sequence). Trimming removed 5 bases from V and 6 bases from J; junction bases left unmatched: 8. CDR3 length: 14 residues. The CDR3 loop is CASSPGQAVDTQYF. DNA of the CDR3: TGTGCCAGCAGCCCTGGACAGGCGGTGGATACGCAGTATTTT.

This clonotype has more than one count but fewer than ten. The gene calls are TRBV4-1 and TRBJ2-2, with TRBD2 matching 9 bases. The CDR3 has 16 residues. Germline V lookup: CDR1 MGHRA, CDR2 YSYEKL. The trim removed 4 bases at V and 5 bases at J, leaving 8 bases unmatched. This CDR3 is CASSLTRTSETGELFF. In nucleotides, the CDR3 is TGCGCCAGCAGCCTCACAAGGACTAGCGAAACCGGGGAGCTGTTTTTT.

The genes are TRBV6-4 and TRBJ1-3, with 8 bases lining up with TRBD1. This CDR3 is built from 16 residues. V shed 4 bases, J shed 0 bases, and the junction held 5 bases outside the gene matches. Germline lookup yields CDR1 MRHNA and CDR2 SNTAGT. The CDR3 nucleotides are TGTGCCAGCAGTGCTACGGACAGGGTCTCTGGAAACACCATATATTTT. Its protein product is CASSATDRVSGNTIYF.

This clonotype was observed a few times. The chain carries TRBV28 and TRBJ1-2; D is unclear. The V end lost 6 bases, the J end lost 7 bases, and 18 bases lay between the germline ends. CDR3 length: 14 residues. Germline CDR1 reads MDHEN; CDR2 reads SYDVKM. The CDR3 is CASRLRKLSRGYTF. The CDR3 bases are TGTGCCAGCAGGCTTAGGAAGTTAAGCCGTGGCTACACCTTC.

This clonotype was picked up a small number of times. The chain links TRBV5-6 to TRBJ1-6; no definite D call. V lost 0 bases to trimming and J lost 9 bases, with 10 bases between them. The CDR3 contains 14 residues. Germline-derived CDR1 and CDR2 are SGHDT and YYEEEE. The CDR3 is CASSLGQWPSPLHF. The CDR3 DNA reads TGTGCCAGCAGCTTGGGGCAGTGGCCTTCACCCCTCCACTTT.

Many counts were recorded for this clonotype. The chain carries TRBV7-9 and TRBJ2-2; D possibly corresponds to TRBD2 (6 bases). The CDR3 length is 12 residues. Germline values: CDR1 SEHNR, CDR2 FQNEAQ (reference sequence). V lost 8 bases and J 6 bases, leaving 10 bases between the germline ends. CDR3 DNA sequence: TGTGCCAGCCGGGGAGGCCCCGGGGAGCTGTTTTTT. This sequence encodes CASRGGPGELFF.

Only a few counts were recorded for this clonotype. Here the CDR3 DNA reads TGCGCCAGCAGCCAAGATAGGCTATCCCAAGAGACCCAGTACTTC. This encodes CASSQDRLSQETQYF. The rearrangement uses TRBV4-1 and TRBJ2-5; D not certain. There are 15 residues in the CDR3. CDR1 is MGHRA, CDR2 YSYEKL, per germline. V was cut by 0 bases and J by 1 base, with 9 bases left in between.

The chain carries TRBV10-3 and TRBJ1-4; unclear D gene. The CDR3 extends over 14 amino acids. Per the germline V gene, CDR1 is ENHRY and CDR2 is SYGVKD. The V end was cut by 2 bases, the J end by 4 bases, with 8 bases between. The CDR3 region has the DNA TGTGCCATCAGTGAGCGGGGTGATAATGAAAAACTGTTTTTT. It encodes CAISERGDNEKLFF.

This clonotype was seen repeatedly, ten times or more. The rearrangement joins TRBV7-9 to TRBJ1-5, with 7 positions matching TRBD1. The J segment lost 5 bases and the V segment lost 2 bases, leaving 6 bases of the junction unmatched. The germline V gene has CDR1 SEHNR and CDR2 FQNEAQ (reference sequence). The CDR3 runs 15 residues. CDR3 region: CASSLTGQADQPQHF. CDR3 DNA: TGTGCCAGCAGCTTAACCGGACAGGCTGATCAGCCCCAGCATTTT. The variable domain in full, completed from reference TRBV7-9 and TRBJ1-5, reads DTGVSQNPRHKITKRGQNVTFRCDPISEHNRLYWYRQTLGQGPEFLTYFQNEAQLEKSRLLSDRFSAERPKGSFSTLEIQRTEQGDSAMYLCASSLTGQADQPQHFGDGTRLSIL.

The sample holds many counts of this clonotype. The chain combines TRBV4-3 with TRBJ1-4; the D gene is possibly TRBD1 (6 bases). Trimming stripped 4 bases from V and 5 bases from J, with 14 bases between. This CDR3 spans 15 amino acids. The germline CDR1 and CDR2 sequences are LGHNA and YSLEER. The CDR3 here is CASSRSGTRNEKLFF. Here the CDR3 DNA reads TGCGCCAGCAGCCGCTCCGGGACACGGAATGAAAAACTGTTTTTT.

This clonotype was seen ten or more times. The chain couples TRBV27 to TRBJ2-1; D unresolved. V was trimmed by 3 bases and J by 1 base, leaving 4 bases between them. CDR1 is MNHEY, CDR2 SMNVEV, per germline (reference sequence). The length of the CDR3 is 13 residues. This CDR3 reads CASSFVSYNEQFF. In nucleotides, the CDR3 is TGTGCCAGCAGTTTTGTGTCCTACAATGAGCAGTTCTTC.

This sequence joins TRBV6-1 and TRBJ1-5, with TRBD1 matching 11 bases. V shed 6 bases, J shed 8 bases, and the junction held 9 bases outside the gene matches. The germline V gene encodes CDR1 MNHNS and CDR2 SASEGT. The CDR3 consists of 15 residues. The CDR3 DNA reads TGTGCCAGCAGCCCCGAGGGGACAGGGGGTAAGCCCCAGCATTTT. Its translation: CASSPEGTGGKPQHF.

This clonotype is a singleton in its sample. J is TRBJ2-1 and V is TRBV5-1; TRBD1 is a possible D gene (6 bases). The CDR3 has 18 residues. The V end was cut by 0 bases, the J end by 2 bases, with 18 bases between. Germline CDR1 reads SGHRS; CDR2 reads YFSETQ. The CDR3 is CASSLAEDSAGAYNEQFF. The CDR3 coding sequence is TGCGCCAGCAGCTTGGCGGAGGACTCCGCAGGGGCCTACAATGAGCAGTTCTTC.

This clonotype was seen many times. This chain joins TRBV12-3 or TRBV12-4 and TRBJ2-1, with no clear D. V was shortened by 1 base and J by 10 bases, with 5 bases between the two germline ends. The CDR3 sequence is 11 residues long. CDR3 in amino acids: CASSLDREQFF. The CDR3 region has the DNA TGTGCCAGCAGTTTAGATCGGGAGCAGTTCTTC.

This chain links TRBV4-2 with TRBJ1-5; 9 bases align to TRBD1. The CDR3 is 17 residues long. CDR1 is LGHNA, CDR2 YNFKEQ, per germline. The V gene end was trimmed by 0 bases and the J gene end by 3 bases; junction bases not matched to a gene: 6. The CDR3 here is CASSQDPTGGPNQPQHF. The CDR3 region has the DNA TGTGCCAGCAGCCAAGACCCGACAGGGGGTCCCAATCAGCCCCAGCATTTT.

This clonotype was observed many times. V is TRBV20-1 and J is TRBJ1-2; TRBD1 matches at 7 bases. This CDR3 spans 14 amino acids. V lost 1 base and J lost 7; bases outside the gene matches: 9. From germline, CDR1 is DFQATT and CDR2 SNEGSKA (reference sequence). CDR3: CSARGDSGVGGYTF. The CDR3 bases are TGCAGTGCTAGAGGGGACAGTGGGGTCGGTGGCTACACCTTC.

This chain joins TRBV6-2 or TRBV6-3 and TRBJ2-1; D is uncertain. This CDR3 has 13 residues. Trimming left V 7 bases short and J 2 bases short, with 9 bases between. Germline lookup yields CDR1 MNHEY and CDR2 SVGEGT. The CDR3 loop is CASTRDTYNEQFF. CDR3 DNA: TGTGCCAGCACCCGAGACACCTACAATGAGCAGTTCTTC.

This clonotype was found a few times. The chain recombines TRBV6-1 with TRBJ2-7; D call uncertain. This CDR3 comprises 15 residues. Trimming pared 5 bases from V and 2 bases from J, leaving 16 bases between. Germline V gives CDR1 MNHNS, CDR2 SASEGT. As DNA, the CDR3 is TGTGCCAGCAGTCCAGAAGGATCTGGGGCCTACGAGCAGTACTTC. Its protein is CASSPEGSGAYEQYF.